These T cell receptor beta chains were read from a single sample in a study of T-cell reconstitution after alpha-beta-depleted transplantation in children. TCRdb reanalysed the PCR reads using MiXCR and keeps one entry per CDR3 protein. The repertoire holds fewer than 400,000 distinct CDR3 sequences, with about a fifth as singletons. The material was PBMCs from the stem cell graft donor, obtained from the stem cell graft. These receptors were obtained from a human donor who donated a stem cell graft to a child with acute myeloid leukemia. CDR3s include the opening cysteine and the closing phenylalanine or tryptophan. D genes are given only for firm matches. A row's size may be missing; if present it is once, few, many or a size class.

v_gene,abundance,len,d_gene,j_gene,CDR3aa,CDR3nt
TRBV28,NA,12,NA,TRBJ2-7,CASTDNRYEQYF,TGTGCCAGCACGGACAACCGCTACGAGCAGTACTTC
TRBV5-1,few,15,TRBD1,TRBJ2-7,CASSLMGTGQYEQYF,TGCGCCAGCAGCTTGATGGGGACAGGCCAATACGAGCAGTACTTC
TRBV12-3/TRBV12-4,many,12,NA,TRBJ2-2,CASSREVGELFF,TGTGCCAGCAGTCGGGAAGTCGGGGAGCTGTTTTTT
TRBV12-3/TRBV12-4,few,15,TRBD2,TRBJ2-3,CASSTTSGSTDTQYF,TGTGCCAGCAGCACAACTAGCGGGAGCACAGATACGCAGTATTTT
TRBV7-9,NA,15,NA,TRBJ2-1,CASSGQGGHYNEQFF,TGTGCCAGCAGCGGCCAGGGGGGACACTACAATGAGCAGTTCTTC
TRBV12-3/TRBV12-4,many,15,TRBD2,TRBJ2-3,CASSQGTSGRDTQYF,TGTGCCAGCAGTCAAGGGACTAGCGGCCGGGATACGCAGTATTTT
TRBV12-3/TRBV12-4,NA,13,NA,TRBJ2-7,CASSLAQSYEQYF,TGTGCCAGCAGTTTAGCGCAATCCTACGAGCAGTACTTC
TRBV12-3/TRBV12-4,NA,14,NA,TRBJ2-7,CASTRDAGVYEQYF,TGTGCCAGCACAAGGGACGCAGGGGTATACGAGCAGTACTTC
TRBV4-1,many,14,NA,TRBJ2-7,CASSQAIFSYEQYF,TGCGCCAGCAGCCAGGCTATCTTTTCCTACGAGCAGTACTTC
TRBV5-6,few,15,NA,TRBJ2-5,CASSLARPSRETQYF,TGTGCCAGCAGCTTGGCCAGGCCATCCCGGGAGACCCAGTACTTC
TRBV2,few,15,NA,TRBJ1-4,CASSEGRLPNEKLFF,TGTGCCAGCAGTGAGGGACGCCTACCTAATGAAAAACTGTTTTTT
TRBV5-1,few,14,TRBD1,TRBJ2-7,CASREGTGANEQYF,TGCGCCAGCCGGGAGGGGACAGGGGCCAACGAGCAGTACTTC
TRBV5-1,NA,15,TRBD2,TRBJ2-7,CASSFRGEEPYEQYF,TGCGCCAGCAGCTTTCGGGGGGAGGAACCTTACGAGCAGTACTTC
TRBV7-9,many,11,NA,TRBJ2-5,CASSLMETQYF,TGTGCCAGCAGTCTGATGGAGACCCAGTACTTC
TRBV20-1,NA,19,NA,TRBJ2-3,CSARDQLTVGRESTDTQYF,TGCAGTGCTAGAGATCAACTAACAGTTGGCCGGGAAAGCACAGATACGCAGTATTTT
TRBV7-9,NA,13,NA,TRBJ2-1,CASRKDTYNEQFF,TGTGCCAGCAGGAAGGACACCTACAATGAGCAGTTCTTC
TRBV6-1,NA,14,TRBD1,TRBJ1-5,CASSRRDRAQPQHF,TGTGCCAGCAGTCGCCGGGACAGGGCCCAGCCCCAGCATTTT
TRBV12-3/TRBV12-4,few,15,TRBD1,TRBJ2-7,CASSSSGTGTYEQYF,TGTGCCAGCAGCTCATCCGGGACAGGGACCTACGAGCAGTACTTC
TRBV4-3,NA,15,TRBD1,TRBJ2-3,CASSQGQGETDTQYF,TGCGCCAGCAGCCAAGGACAGGGAGAGACAGATACGCAGTATTTT
TRBV20-1,many,14,NA,TRBJ2-7,CSASPNGRGDEQYF,TGCAGTGCTAGTCCCAACGGGAGAGGCGACGAGCAGTACTTC
TRBV5-1,NA,15,TRBD2,TRBJ2-1,CASTPSGNSYNEQFF,TGCGCCAGCACACCGAGCGGGAATTCCTACAATGAGCAGTTCTTC
TRBV7-2,many,15,NA,TRBJ2-7,CASSLESGGAYEQYF,TGTGCCAGCAGCTTAGAGTCGGGGGGCGCCTACGAGCAGTACTTC
TRBV6-5,NA,15,NA,TRBJ2-5,CASSYSPGYQETQYF,TGTGCCAGCAGTTACTCGCCAGGGTACCAAGAGACCCAGTACTTC
TRBV29-1,NA,14,TRBD1,TRBJ2-2,CSVDVGTDTGELFF,TGCAGCGTTGACGTCGGGACAGACACCGGGGAGCTGTTTTTT
TRBV5-1,NA,18,NA,TRBJ2-2,CASSVPSPQTENTGELFF,TGCGCCAGCAGCGTGCCTAGTCCCCAAACCGAAAACACCGGGGAGCTGTTTTTT
TRBV6-1,few,13,TRBD1,TRBJ1-2,CASIAGTGVGYTF,TGTGCCAGCATCGCCGGGACAGGGGTCGGCTACACCTTC
TRBV25-1,NA,16,NA,TRBJ2-3,CASSEVDLTSTDTQYF,TGTGCCAGCAGTGAAGTCGACCTTACGAGCACAGATACGCAGTATTTT
TRBV7-2,NA,16,TRBD1,TRBJ2-1,CASSLEGTGVGNEQFF,TGTGCCAGCAGCTTAGAAGGGACAGGGGTAGGGAATGAGCAGTTCTTC
TRBV25-1,many,15,NA,TRBJ2-2,CASSELERDGGELFF,TGTGCCAGCAGTGAATTGGAAAGGGATGGCGGGGAGCTGTTTTTT
TRBV4-3,NA,14,NA,TRBJ1-2,CASSQAGTNYGYTF,TGCGCCAGCAGCCAAGCCGGGACTAACTATGGCTACACCTTC
TRBV7-6,NA,16,NA,TRBJ1-2,CASSLDPQALNYGYTF,TGTGCCAGCAGCTTAGACCCCCAGGCCCTTAACTATGGCTACACCTTC
TRBV12-3/TRBV12-4,many,12,NA,TRBJ2-3,CASSGNGDTQYF,TGTGCCAGCAGTGGGAACGGGGATACGCAGTATTTT
TRBV27,few,13,NA,TRBJ2-5,CASRRRVQETQYF,TGTGCCAGCAGAAGACGGGTACAAGAGACCCAGTACTTC
TRBV19,NA,15,TRBD1,TRBJ2-7,CASSIGGQGPYEQYF,TGTGCCAGTAGTATAGGGGGACAGGGACCCTACGAGCAGTACTTC
TRBV15,NA,14,NA,TRBJ2-5,CATSNGDRWETQYF,TGTGCCACCAGCAATGGGGACCGATGGGAGACCCAGTACTTC
TRBV11-3,once,15,TRBD2,TRBJ2-1,CASSSPGLDDNEQFF,TGTGCCAGCAGCTCGCCGGGACTAGATGACAATGAGCAGTTCTTC
TRBV20-1,few,13,NA,TRBJ2-7,CSAKAETIYEQYF,TGCAGTGCTAAGGCAGAAACTATCTACGAGCAGTACTTC
TRBV21-1,NA,13,NA,TRBJ2-5,CASRKGYQETQYF,TGTGCCAGCAGGAAAGGATATCAAGAGACCCAGTACTTC
TRBV6-2/TRBV6-3,many,13,TRBD2,TRBJ2-1,CASRSSGVDEQFF,TGTGCCAGCAGGAGTAGCGGGGTGGATGAGCAGTTCTTC
TRBV28,NA,16,NA,TRBJ2-5,CASSLLTNPAGETQYF,TGTGCCAGCAGTTTACTAACTAACCCGGCGGGGGAGACCCAGTACTTC
TRBV4-1,few,12,NA,TRBJ1-5,CASSQFGQPQHF,TGCGCCAGCAGCCAGTTTGGTCAGCCCCAGCATTTT
TRBV29-1,NA,15,NA,TRBJ2-5,CSVGGGKGPWETQYF,TGCAGCGTCGGGGGTGGGAAGGGGCCATGGGAGACCCAGTACTTC
TRBV6-1,few,14,NA,TRBJ2-7,CASRDTSSSYEQYF,TGTGCCAGCAGAGACACCTCGAGCTCCTACGAGCAGTACTTC
TRBV15,NA,17,TRBD2,TRBJ2-3,CATSRPWRGVSTDTQYF,TGTGCCACCAGCAGACCTTGGCGGGGGGTATCTACAGATACGCAGTATTTT
TRBV7-2,few,15,NA,TRBJ2-5,CASSLVLGGVETQYF,TGTGCCAGCAGCTTAGTTTTGGGGGGAGTAGAGACCCAGTACTTC
TRBV24-1,few,15,NA,TRBJ2-5,CATSDWTAYQETQYF,TGTGCCACCAGTGATTGGACAGCTTACCAAGAGACCCAGTACTTC
TRBV12-3/TRBV12-4,NA,14,NA,TRBJ1-1,CASSRTTGNTEAFF,TGTGCCAGCAGTCGGACTACAGGGAACACTGAAGCTTTCTTT
TRBV2,NA,17,TRBD2,TRBJ2-2,CASSEEIAGEGTGELFF,TGTGCCAGCAGTGAGGAGATAGCGGGAGAAGGAACCGGGGAGCTGTTTTTT
TRBV4-1,NA,15,NA,TRBJ2-2,CASSQSDGYTGELFF,TGCGCCAGCAGCCAAAGTGACGGATACACCGGGGAGCTGTTTTTT
TRBV5-6,few,13,NA,TRBJ1-1,CASSAGGLTEAFF,TGTGCCAGCAGCGCAGGCGGTTTGACTGAAGCTTTCTTT
TRBV12-3/TRBV12-4,NA,14,TRBD1,TRBJ1-2,CASSMTGGGNGYTF,TGTGCCAGCAGTATGACAGGGGGCGGGAATGGCTACACCTTC
TRBV11-2,NA,18,NA,TRBJ2-7,CASSLRRTSSRLAYEQYF,TGTGCCAGCAGCTTACGTAGGACCTCTAGCCGCTTGGCCTACGAGCAGTACTTC
TRBV24-1,few,16,NA,TRBJ2-5,CATSDGGLGVQETQYF,TGTGCCACCAGTGATGGGGGGCTTGGGGTTCAAGAGACCCAGTACTTC
TRBV25-1,NA,15,NA,TRBJ2-7,CASSDTAGPVYEQYF,TGTGCCAGCAGTGATACAGCCGGGCCGGTATACGAGCAGTACTTC
TRBV25-1,once,13,NA,TRBJ2-6,CASSNPGANVLTF,TGTGCCAGCAGTAACCCTGGGGCCAACGTCCTGACTTTC
TRBV5-1,many,15,NA,TRBJ2-7,CASRVRVDGAYEQYF,TGCGCCAGCAGAGTCCGGGTGGACGGGGCCTACGAGCAGTACTTC
TRBV20-1,few,15,TRBD2,TRBJ2-2,CSATSLARGTGELFF,TGCAGTGCTACTAGTCTAGCGCGGGGGACCGGGGAGCTGTTTTTT
TRBV12-3/TRBV12-4,NA,16,NA,TRBJ2-2,CASSPMTSLATGELFF,TGTGCCAGCAGTCCCATGACTAGTCTCGCCACCGGGGAGCTGTTTTTT
TRBV12-3/TRBV12-4,NA,16,NA,TRBJ2-5,CASSFLVLGGQETQYF,TGTGCCAGCAGTTTTCTGGTTTTGGGGGGACAAGAGACCCAGTACTTC
TRBV12-3/TRBV12-4,few,14,NA,TRBJ2-2,CASSLALTAGELFF,TGTGCCAGCAGTTTAGCTCTAACAGCCGGGGAGCTGTTTTTT